This TCR beta chain was recovered during a study of blood T cell repertoires in COVID-19. Across the whole study: Samples of COVID-19 (acute and convalescent) were obtained from the United States, Italy and Spain.

Original data processing: The assay estimated nucleated cells by amplifying reference gene primers. Assay used: immunoSEQ multiplex PCR; TCRdb lists only in-frame clones, some missing. For V, J and clone size, that table is used; D and trimming come from the DNA. The profile shows 100,000 to 120,000 clones, less than 75% of them singletons. The CDR3 covers 15 residues. Unmatched junction bases numbered 8, after V lost 1 base and J lost 8 bases. Germline V CDR1 and CDR2: MGHRA, YSYEKL. The sequence was collected from a woman in her thirties or forties with acute or convalescent COVID-19. The sample comprised peripheral blood. This chain uses TRBV4-1 with TRBJ2-1; TRBD1 matches 7 bases. CDR3: CASSQAGTDNDEQFF. The CDR3 region has the DNA TGCGCCAGCAGCCAAGCGGGGACAGACAACGATGAGCAGTTCTTC.